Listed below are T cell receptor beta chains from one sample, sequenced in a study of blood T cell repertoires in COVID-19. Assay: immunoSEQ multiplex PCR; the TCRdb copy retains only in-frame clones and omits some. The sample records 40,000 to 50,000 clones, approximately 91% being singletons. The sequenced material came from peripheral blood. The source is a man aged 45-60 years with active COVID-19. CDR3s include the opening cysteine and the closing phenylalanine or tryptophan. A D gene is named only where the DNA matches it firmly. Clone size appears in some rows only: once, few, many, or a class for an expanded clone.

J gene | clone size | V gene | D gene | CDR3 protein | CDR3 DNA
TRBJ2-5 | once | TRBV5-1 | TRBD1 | CASSSGQGGETQYF | TGCGCCAGCAGCTCGGGACAGGGAGGAGAGACCCAGTACTTC
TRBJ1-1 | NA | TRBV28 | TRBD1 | CASSPGGIYAEAFF | TGTGCCAGCAGCCCAGGGGGCATATATGCTGAAGCTTTCTTT
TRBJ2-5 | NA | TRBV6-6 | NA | CASSWTEETQYF | TGTGCCAGCAGTTGGACAGAAGAGACCCAGTACTTC
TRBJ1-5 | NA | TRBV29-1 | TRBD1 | CSVDQGGGQPQHF | TGCAGCGTTGACCAGGGGGGTGGGCAGCCCCAGCATTTT
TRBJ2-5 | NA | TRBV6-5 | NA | CASSTGAGQETQYF | TGTGCCAGCAGTACGGGAGCGGGCCAAGAGACCCAGTACTTC
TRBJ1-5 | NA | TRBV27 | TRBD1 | CASSTLTPGGSNQPQHF | TGTGCCAGCAGTACTCTCACTCCAGGGGGAAGCAATCAGCCCCAGCATTTT
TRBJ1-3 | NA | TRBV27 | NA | CASSLTLPRTPWEGNTIYF | TGTGCCAGCAGCCTAACCCTACCTCGGACCCCTTGGGAGGGAAACACCATATATTTT
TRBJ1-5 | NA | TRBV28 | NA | CASSFFAGGNQPQHF | TGTGCCAGCAGTTTTTTCGCGGGGGGGAATCAGCCCCAGCATTTT
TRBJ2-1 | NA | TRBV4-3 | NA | CASSRNREPNVDEQFF | TGCGCCAGCAGCCGCAACCGGGAGCCCAACGTGGATGAGCAGTTCTTC
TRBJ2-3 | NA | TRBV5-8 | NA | CASSWGLRADTQYF | TGTGCCAGCAGCTGGGGACTTCGCGCAGATACGCAGTATTTT
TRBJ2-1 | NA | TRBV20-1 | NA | CSARETGQFF | TGCAGTGCTAGAGAGACGGGACAGTTCTTC
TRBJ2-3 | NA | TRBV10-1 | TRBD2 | CASSESRLAGLLPDTQYF | TGCGCCAGCAGTGAGTCAAGACTAGCGGGCCTACTACCAGATACGCAGTATTTT
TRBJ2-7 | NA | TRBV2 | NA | CASRQDSYEQYF | TGTGCCAGCAGACAGGACAGCTACGAGCAGTACTTC
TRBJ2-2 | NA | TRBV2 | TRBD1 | CASTRMTGGAAGELFF | TGTGCCAGCACCCGAATGACAGGGGGCGCGGCCGGGGAGCTGTTTTTT
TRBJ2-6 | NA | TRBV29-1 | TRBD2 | CSAFSGRGSGANVLTF | TGCAGCGCCTTTAGCGGGAGGGGCTCTGGGGCCAACGTCCTGACTTTC
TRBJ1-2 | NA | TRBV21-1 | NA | CASSGPQGRHGYTF | TGTGCCAGCAGCGGCCCGCAGGGTCGGCATGGCTACACCTTC
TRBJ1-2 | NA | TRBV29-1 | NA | CSVVSSGYTF | TGCAGCGTTGTTTCATCTGGCTACACCTTC
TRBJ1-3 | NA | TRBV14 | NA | CASSLLSSGNTIYF | TGTGCCAGCAGCCTACTGAGCTCTGGAAACACCATATATTTT
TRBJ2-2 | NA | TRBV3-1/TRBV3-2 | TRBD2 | CASSLGGSSGSRELFF | TGTGCCAGCAGCCTGGGAGGGAGTAGCGGGAGCCGGGAGCTGTTTTTT
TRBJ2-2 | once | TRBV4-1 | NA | CASSQGVVYRDANTGELFF | TGCGCCAGCAGCCAAGGGGTAGTGTACAGGGACGCCAACACCGGGGAGCTGTTTTTT
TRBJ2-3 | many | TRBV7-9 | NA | CASSPGDVIDTQYF | TGTGCCAGCAGCCCTGGAGATGTGATAGATACGCAGTATTTT
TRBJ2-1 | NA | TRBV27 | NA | CASRFLRSSLANEQFF | TGTGCCAGCCGTTTTCTAAGAAGTAGTTTAGCGAATGAGCAGTTCTTC
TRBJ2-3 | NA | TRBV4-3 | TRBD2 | CASSQETGLSTDTQYF | TGCGCCAGCAGCCAAGAGACGGGACTAAGCACAGATACGCAGTATTTT
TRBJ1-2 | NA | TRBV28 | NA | CASSSLQGFTF | TGTGCCAGCAGTTCTCTACAGGGCTTCACCTTC
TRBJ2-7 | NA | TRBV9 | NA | CASSPQGRYEQYF | TGTGCCAGCTCCCCCCAGGGCCGGTACGAGCAGTACTTC
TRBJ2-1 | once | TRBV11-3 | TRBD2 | CASSALRLAGHSYNEQFF | TGTGCCAGCAGCGCCCTCCGACTAGCGGGCCACTCCTACAATGAGCAGTTCTTC
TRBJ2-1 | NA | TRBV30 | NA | CAWSPGTADNEQFF | TGTGCCTGGAGCCCCGGGACTGCAGACAATGAGCAGTTCTTC
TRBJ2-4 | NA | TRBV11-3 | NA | CASSLRDIKNIQYF | TGTGCCAGCAGCCTGAGGGATATCAAAAACATTCAGTACTTC
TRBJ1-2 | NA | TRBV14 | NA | CASGQGNWGYTF | TGTGCCAGCGGGCAGGGCAACTGGGGCTACACCTTC
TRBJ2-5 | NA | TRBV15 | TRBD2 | CATSRGLAEETQYF | TGTGCCACCAGCAGAGGCCTAGCGGAAGAGACCCAGTACTTC
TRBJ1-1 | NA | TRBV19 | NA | CASSTPDAVFRGGLRTEAFF | TGTGCCAGTAGTACCCCTGATGCGGTTTTTAGGGGAGGCCTGAGAACTGAAGCTTTCTTT
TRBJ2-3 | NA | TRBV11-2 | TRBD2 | CASSLALLRLASSTDTQYF | TGTGCCAGCAGCTTAGCCCTCCTCCGACTAGCGTCTAGCACAGATACGCAGTATTTT
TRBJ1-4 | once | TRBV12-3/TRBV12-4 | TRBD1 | CASSTGGEKLFF | TGTGCCAGCAGCACAGGGGGTGAAAAACTGTTTTTT
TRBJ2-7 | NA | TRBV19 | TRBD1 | CASRPTGSKYF | TGTGCCAGCCGACCGACAGGGTCGAAGTACTTC
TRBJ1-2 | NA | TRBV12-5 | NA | CASGSWYAPQDHYGYTF | TGTGCTAGTGGTTCGTGGTACGCCCCACAGGATCACTATGGCTACACCTTC
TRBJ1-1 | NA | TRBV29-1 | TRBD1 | CSVVPTGLVTEAFF | TGCAGCGTTGTACCGACAGGGTTGGTCACTGAAGCTTTCTTT
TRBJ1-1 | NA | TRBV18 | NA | CASNSQGWTEAFF | TGTGCCAGCAACTCACAGGGTTGGACTGAAGCTTTCTTT
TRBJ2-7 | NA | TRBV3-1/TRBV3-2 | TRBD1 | CASSRGTGGSYEQYF | TGTGCCAGCAGCCGCGGGACAGGGGGCTCCTACGAGCAGTACTTC
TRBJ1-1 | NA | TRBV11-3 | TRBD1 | CASSYRGDLTEAFF | TGTGCCAGCAGCTACAGGGGAGACCTCACTGAAGCTTTCTTT
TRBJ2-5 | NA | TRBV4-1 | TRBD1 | CASSGSGDRVETQYF | TGCGCCAGCAGCGGATCTGGGGACAGGGTAGAGACCCAGTACTTC
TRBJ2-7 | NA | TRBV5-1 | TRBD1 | CASSLDRGHEQYF | TGCGCCAGCAGCTTGGACAGGGGTCACGAGCAGTACTTC
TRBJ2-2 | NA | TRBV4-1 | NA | CASSHTWRDTGELFF | TGCGCCAGCAGCCATACTTGGAGAGACACCGGGGAGCTGTTTTTT
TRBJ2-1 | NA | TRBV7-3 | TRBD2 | CASSLQAGEFNEQFF | TGTGCCAGCAGCTTACAAGCGGGAGAATTCAATGAGCAGTTCTTC